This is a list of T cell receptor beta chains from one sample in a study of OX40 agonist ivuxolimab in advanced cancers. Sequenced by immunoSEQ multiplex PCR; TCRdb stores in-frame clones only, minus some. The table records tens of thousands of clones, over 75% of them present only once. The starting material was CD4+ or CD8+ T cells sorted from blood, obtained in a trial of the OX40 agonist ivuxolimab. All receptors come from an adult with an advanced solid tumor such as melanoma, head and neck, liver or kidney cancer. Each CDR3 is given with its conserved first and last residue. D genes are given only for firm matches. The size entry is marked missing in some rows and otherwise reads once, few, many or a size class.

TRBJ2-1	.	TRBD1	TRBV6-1	CASSRDSNEQFF	TGTGCCAGCAGTCGGGACAGCAATGAGCAGTTCTTC
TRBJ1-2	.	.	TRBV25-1	CASTGGDNYGYTF	TGTGCCAGCACGGGAGGGGATAACTATGGCTACACCTTC
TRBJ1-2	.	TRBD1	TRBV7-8	CASSLRTPPTGGSYGYTF	TGTGCCAGCAGCTTAAGGACCCCTCCCACAGGGGGCAGCTATGGCTACACCTTC
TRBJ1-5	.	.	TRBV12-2	CASGGVNQPQHF	TGTGCAAGTGGAGGGGTAAATCAGCCCCAGCATTTT
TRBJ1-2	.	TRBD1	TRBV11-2	CASSTPGQSYGYTF	TGTGCCAGCAGTACTCCGGGACAGAGCTATGGCTACACCTTC
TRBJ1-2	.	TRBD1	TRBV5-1	CASSYRQGALYGYTF	TGCGCCAGCAGCTACCGACAGGGGGCTCTTTATGGCTACACCTTC
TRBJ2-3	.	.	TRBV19	CASSISRADTQYF	TGTGCCAGTAGTATATCCAGGGCAGATACGCAGTATTTT
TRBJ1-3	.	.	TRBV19	CASSILQGSGGNTIYF	TGTGCCAGTAGTATCTTGCAGGGAAGTGGTGGAAACACCATATATTTT
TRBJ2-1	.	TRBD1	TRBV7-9	CASSLPRDRNEQFF	TGTGCCAGCAGCTTACCCCGGGACAGAAATGAGCAGTTCTTC
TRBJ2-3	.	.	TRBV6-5	CASRRVGSADTQYF	TGTGCCAGCAGGCGTGTCGGCTCGGCAGATACGCAGTATTTT
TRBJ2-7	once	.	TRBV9	CASSASPGTRSMYEQYF	TGTGCCAGCAGCGCATCCCCCGGGACGAGGTCTATGTACGAGCAGTACTTC
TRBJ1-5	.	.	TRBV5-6	CASSLSGSSNQPQHF	TGTGCCAGCAGCTTGTCAGGGTCCAGCAATCAGCCCCAGCATTTT
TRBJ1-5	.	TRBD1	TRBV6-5	CASSPDRMQPQHF	TGTGCCAGCAGTCCGGACAGGATGCAGCCCCAGCATTTT
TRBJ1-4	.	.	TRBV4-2	CASSQDKGLNGNEKLFF	TGTGCCAGCAGCCAAGATAAAGGGCTGAACGGTAATGAAAAACTGTTTTTT
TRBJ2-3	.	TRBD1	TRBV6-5	CASKLGQGSTDTQYF	TGTGCCAGCAAGTTAGGACAGGGGAGCACAGATACGCAGTATTTT
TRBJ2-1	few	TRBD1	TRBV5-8	CASSFFAGGGNEQFF	TGTGCCAGCAGCTTTTTCGCAGGGGGTGGGAATGAGCAGTTCTTC
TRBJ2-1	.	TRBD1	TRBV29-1	CSVVGQGTYNEQFF	TGCAGCGTTGTGGGACAGGGGACCTACAATGAGCAGTTCTTC
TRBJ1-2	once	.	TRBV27	CASKTSRGPYYGYTF	TGTGCCAGCAAAACCTCCCGGGGGCCCTACTATGGCTACACCTTC
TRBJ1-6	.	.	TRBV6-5	CASSYSPGGNSPLHF	TGTGCCAGCAGTTACTCTCCGGGTGGCAATTCACCCCTCCACTTT
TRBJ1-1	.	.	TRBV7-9	CASSSPHMTENTEAFF	TGTGCCAGCAGCTCTCCCCACATGACAGAGAACACTGAAGCTTTCTTT
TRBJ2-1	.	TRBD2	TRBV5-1	CASSLIGGGSDKSSYNEQFF	TGCGCCAGCAGCTTGATCGGCGGGGGGTCCGACAAGAGCTCCTACAATGAGCAGTTCTTC
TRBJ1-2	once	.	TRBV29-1	CSVGRDQFF	TGCAGCGTTGGCAGGGACCAATTCTTC
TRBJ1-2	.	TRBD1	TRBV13	CASSSGQNYGYTF	TGTGCCAGCAGCTCGGGACAGAACTATGGCTACACCTTC
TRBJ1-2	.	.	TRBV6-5	CASRTSQGFGYTF	TGTGCCAGCAGGACATCACAGGGTTTTGGCTACACCTTC
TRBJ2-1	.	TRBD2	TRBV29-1	CSVLPLRASGGHYNEQFF	TGCAGCGTTCTCCCCCTTAGGGCTAGCGGGGGGCACTACAATGAGCAGTTCTTC
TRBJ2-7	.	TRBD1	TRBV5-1	CASSQQGSSYEQYF	TGCGCCAGCAGCCAACAGGGGAGCTCCTACGAGCAGTACTTC
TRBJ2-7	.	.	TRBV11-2	CASSPKGHYEQYF	TGTGCCAGCAGCCCGAAGGGACACTACGAGCAGTACTTC
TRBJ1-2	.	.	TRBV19	CASSISALLGGYTF	TGTGCCAGTAGTATATCGGCCCTACTGGGAGGCTACACCTTC
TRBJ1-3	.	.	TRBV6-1	CASSEMAGNTIYF	TGTGCCAGCAGTGAAATGGCCGGAAACACCATATATTTT
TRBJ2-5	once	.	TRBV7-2	CASSLAVQETQYF	TGTGCCAGCAGCTTAGCTGTCCAAGAGACCCAGTACTTC
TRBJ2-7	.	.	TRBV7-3	CASSLTDSHEQYF	TGTGCCAGCAGCTTAACGGACAGTCACGAGCAGTACTTC
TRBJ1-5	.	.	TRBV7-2	CASSSRGNQPQHF	TGTGCCAGCAGCTCCCGCGGCAATCAGCCCCAGCATTTT
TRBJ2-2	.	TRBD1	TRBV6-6	CASTPWDRAFTGELFF	TGTGCCAGCACCCCTTGGGACAGGGCGTTTACCGGGGAGCTGTTTTTT
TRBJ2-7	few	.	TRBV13	CASSLPSSYEQYF	TGTGCCAGCAGCCTCCCCAGCTCCTACGAGCAGTACTTC
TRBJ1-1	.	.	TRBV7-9	CASSPREGTEAFF	TGTGCCAGCAGCCCTCGAGAGGGGACTGAAGCTTTCTTT
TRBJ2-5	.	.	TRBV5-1	CASSLGRNKETQYF	TGCGCCAGCAGCTTGGGACGGAATAAAGAGACCCAGTACTTC
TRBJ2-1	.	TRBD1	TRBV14	CASSQEGQGAWSEQFF	TGTGCCAGCAGCCAAGAGGGGCAGGGGGCTTGGAGCGAGCAGTTCTTC
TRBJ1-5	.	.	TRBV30	CAWSVSGYQPQHF	TGTGCCTGGAGTGTTTCGGGATATCAGCCCCAGCATTTT
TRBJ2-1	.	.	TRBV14	CASSQEPYNEQFF	TGTGCCAGCAGCCAAGAACCCTACAATGAGCAGTTCTTC
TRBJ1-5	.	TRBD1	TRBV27	CASSLGQGKGFGNQPQHF	TGTGCCAGCAGTTTAGGACAGGGGAAAGGCTTCGGCAATCAGCCCCAGCATTTT
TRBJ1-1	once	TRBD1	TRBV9	CAGSADRDTEAFF	TGTGCCGGCAGCGCGGACAGGGACACTGAAGCTTTCTTT
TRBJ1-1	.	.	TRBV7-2	CASSTRGQINEAFF	TGTGCCAGCAGCACCCGGGGGCAGATTAATGAAGCTTTCTTT
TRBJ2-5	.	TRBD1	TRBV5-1	CASSPGTGEWKTQYF	TGCGCCAGCAGCCCGGGGACAGGGGAGTGGAAGACCCAGTACTTC
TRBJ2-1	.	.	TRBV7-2	CASSERGIYNEQFF	TGTGCCAGCAGCGAACGGGGGATTTACAATGAGCAGTTCTTC
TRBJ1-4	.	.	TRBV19	CASSMVWGEKLFF	TGTGCCAGTAGTATGGTATGGGGGGAAAAACTGTTTTTT
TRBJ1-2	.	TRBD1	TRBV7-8	CASSSPGGTNYGYTF	TGTGCCAGCAGCTCCCCAGGGGGGACTAACTATGGCTACACCTTC
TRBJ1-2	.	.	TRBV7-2	CASSLDHQDPYGYTF	TGTGCCAGCAGCTTAGATCACCAGGACCCCTATGGCTACACCTTC
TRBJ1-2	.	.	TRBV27	CASRQRGWGKDGYTF	TGTGCCAGCAGGCAGAGAGGATGGGGTAAGGATGGCTACACCTTC
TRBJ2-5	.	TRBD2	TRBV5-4	CASSFPRTGGGQETQYF	TGTGCCAGCAGCTTTCCACGAACGGGGGGGGGTCAAGAGACCCAGTACTTC
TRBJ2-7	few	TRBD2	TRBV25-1	CASSDGDGRVNEQYF	TGTGCCAGCAGTGATGGGGACGGGAGGGTTAACGAGCAGTACTTC
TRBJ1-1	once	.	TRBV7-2	CASSSSQGGRAFF	TGTGCCAGCAGCTCCTCCCAGGGAGGGCGAGCTTTCTTT
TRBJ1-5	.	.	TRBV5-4	CASSPGGQQPQHF	TGTGCCAGCAGCCCGGGGGGGCAGCAGCCCCAGCATTTT
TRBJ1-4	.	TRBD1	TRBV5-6	CASSLLGTGNEKLFF	TGTGCCAGCAGCTTGCTGGGGACAGGGAATGAAAAACTGTTTTTT
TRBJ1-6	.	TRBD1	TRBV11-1	CASSLEGQLNNSPLHF	TGTGCCAGCAGCTTAGAGGGACAGCTAAATAATTCACCCCTCCACTTT
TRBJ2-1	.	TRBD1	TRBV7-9	CASSLIGTGVNEQFF	TGTGCCAGCAGCTTAATAGGGACAGGGGTAAATGAGCAGTTCTTC
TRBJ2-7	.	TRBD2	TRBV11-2	CASSVRRGDYEQYF	TGTGCCAGCAGCGTTCGGCGGGGGGACTACGAGCAGTACTTC
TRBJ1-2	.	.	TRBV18	CASSPYRGVGRVQHGYTF	TGTGCCAGCTCACCATACCGCGGGGTGGGCAGGGTCCAGCATGGCTACACCTTC
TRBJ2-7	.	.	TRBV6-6	CASSYVSLYEQYF	TGTGCCAGCAGTTATGTTAGCCTCTACGAGCAGTACTTC
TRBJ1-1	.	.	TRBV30	CAWEYATGFGTEAFF	TGTGCCTGGGAATACGCAACAGGGTTTGGGACTGAAGCTTTCTTT
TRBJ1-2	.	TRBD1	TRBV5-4	CASSSDRGDGYTF	TGTGCCAGCAGTTCCGACAGGGGAGATGGCTACACCTTC